The rows below give T cell receptor beta chains drawn from one sample of a study of blood T cell repertoires in COVID-19. The table came from immunoSEQ multiplex PCR; TCRdb's copy has only in-frame clones and leaves some out. Among about 230,000 clones listed, 81% were seen once. The specimen sequenced was peripheral blood. Receptors were obtained from a woman of 80 years or more with acute or convalescent COVID-19. CDR3s include the opening cysteine and the closing phenylalanine or tryptophan. Fields, in order: CDR3 length, J gene, clone size, V gene, D gene, CDR3 DNA, CDR3 protein. A D gene is named only where the DNA matches it firmly. Clone size is given for some rows only: seen once, a few or many times, or a class if the clone is expanded.

len: 16
j_gene: TRBJ2-1
abundance: once
v_gene: TRBV7-8
d_gene: TRBD1
CDR3nt: TGTGCCAGCAGCTTAGGATTGCAGGGGGCGGACAATGAGCAGTTCTTC
CDR3aa: CASSLGLQGADNEQFF

len: 14
j_gene: TRBJ2-7
abundance: -
v_gene: TRBV5-4
d_gene: TRBD1
CDR3nt: TGTGCCAGCAGCTTGAGACAGGGGGCGAGCGAGCAGTACTTC
CDR3aa: CASSLRQGASEQYF

len: 16
j_gene: TRBJ2-7
abundance: -
v_gene: TRBV24-1
d_gene: TRBD1
CDR3nt: TGTGCCACCAGTGGTTCGACAGGGAGAGGCCTATACGAGCAGTACTTC
CDR3aa: CATSGSTGRGLYEQYF

len: 13
j_gene: TRBJ2-7
abundance: many
v_gene: TRBV27
d_gene: -
CDR3nt: TGTGCCAGCATGGGGGGAGCTAGCTACGAGCAGTACTTC
CDR3aa: CASMGGASYEQYF

len: 16
j_gene: TRBJ1-4
abundance: -
v_gene: TRBV18
d_gene: -
CDR3nt: TGTGCCAGCTCACTGGAACGGGAAACAACTAATGAAAAACTGTTTTTT
CDR3aa: CASSLERETTNEKLFF

len: 16
j_gene: TRBJ2-2
abundance: -
v_gene: TRBV28
d_gene: TRBD2
CDR3nt: TGTGCCAGCAGGAAACTCGGGACTAGCCGCACCGGGGAGCTGTTTTTT
CDR3aa: CASRKLGTSRTGELFF

len: 12
j_gene: TRBJ1-5
abundance: -
v_gene: TRBV7-8
d_gene: -
CDR3nt: TGTGCCAGCAGCCCGATAGACTCGCCCCAGCATTTT
CDR3aa: CASSPIDSPQHF

len: 13
j_gene: TRBJ2-1
abundance: -
v_gene: TRBV5-1
d_gene: -
CDR3nt: TGCGCCAGCAGCTTGGGGTCGCCCGGTGAGCAGTTCTTC
CDR3aa: CASSLGSPGEQFF

len: 16
j_gene: TRBJ1-1
abundance: -
v_gene: TRBV21-1
d_gene: -
CDR3nt: TGTGCCAGCAGCAAAGAGCCAGGGGGCGAGAACACTGAAGCTTTCTTT
CDR3aa: CASSKEPGGENTEAFF

len: 15
j_gene: TRBJ2-5
abundance: -
v_gene: TRBV7-9
d_gene: -
CDR3nt: TGTGCCAGCAGCTCCTCCGGGATCAGAGGAGAGACCCAGTACTTC
CDR3aa: CASSSSGIRGETQYF

len: 13
j_gene: TRBJ2-5
abundance: -
v_gene: TRBV5-1
d_gene: -
CDR3nt: TGCGCCAGCAGCAGGGGAGGTCAAGAGACCCAGTACTTC
CDR3aa: CASSRGGQETQYF

len: 14
j_gene: TRBJ1-6
abundance: -
v_gene: TRBV4-1
d_gene: -
CDR3nt: TGCGCCAGCAGCCAAGATCGGTCACTTTCACCCCTCCACTTT
CDR3aa: CASSQDRSLSPLHF

len: 17
j_gene: TRBJ2-2
abundance: -
v_gene: TRBV29-1
d_gene: TRBD2
CDR3nt: TGCAGCGTCGGTACTAGCGGGAGGGAACTTTTCACCGGGGAGCTGTTTTTT
CDR3aa: CSVGTSGRELFTGELFF

len: 15
j_gene: TRBJ2-1
abundance: -
v_gene: TRBV5-1
d_gene: -
CDR3nt: TGCGCCAGCAGCTTGGATCCAGTACGCTACAATGAGCAGTTCTTC
CDR3aa: CASSLDPVRYNEQFF

len: 15
j_gene: TRBJ2-3
abundance: -
v_gene: TRBV13
d_gene: TRBD1
CDR3nt: TGTGCCAGCAGCTCCACGACGGGACAGGTCCCCACGCAGTATTTT
CDR3aa: CASSSTTGQVPTQYF

len: 16
j_gene: TRBJ2-7
abundance: -
v_gene: TRBV5-6
d_gene: TRBD1
CDR3nt: TGTGCCAGCAGCTCGAAGCCGGGGACAGGAGCCTACGAGCAGTACTTC
CDR3aa: CASSSKPGTGAYEQYF

len: 19
j_gene: TRBJ2-6
abundance: -
v_gene: TRBV24-1
d_gene: -
CDR3nt: TGTGCCACCAGTGACCAGGACAGTCCCCCAAGCTCTGGGGCCAACGTCCTGACTTTC
CDR3aa: CATSDQDSPPSSGANVLTF

len: 16
j_gene: TRBJ2-2
abundance: -
v_gene: TRBV15
d_gene: -
CDR3nt: TGTGCCACCAGCAGAGAGGCTAGCCGGAACACCGGGGAGCTGTTTTTT
CDR3aa: CATSREASRNTGELFF

len: 14
j_gene: TRBJ2-5
abundance: -
v_gene: TRBV6-5
d_gene: TRBD1
CDR3nt: TGTGCCAGCACCTCAGTACAGGGGGGAGAGACCCAGTACTTC
CDR3aa: CASTSVQGGETQYF

len: 14
j_gene: TRBJ2-7
abundance: -
v_gene: TRBV5-1
d_gene: -
CDR3nt: TGCGCCAGCAGCTTGGCGCGGGACAGCATTGGGCAGTACTTC
CDR3aa: CASSLARDSIGQYF

len: 17
j_gene: TRBJ1-1
abundance: few
v_gene: TRBV3-1/TRBV3-2
d_gene: -
CDR3nt: TGTGCCAGCGAACAAGTCCGGGACATATACATGAACACTGAAGCTTTCTTT
CDR3aa: CASEQVRDIYMNTEAFF

len: 14
j_gene: TRBJ1-2
abundance: -
v_gene: TRBV19
d_gene: TRBD1
CDR3nt: TGTGCCAGTAGTATAGGAACAGGGGGAGGTGGCTACACCTTC
CDR3aa: CASSIGTGGGGYTF

len: 17
j_gene: TRBJ2-7
abundance: -
v_gene: TRBV5-1
d_gene: -
CDR3nt: TGCGCCAGCAGCTTGGGAGTAAGTCTAGCTACCCCCTACGAGCAGTACTTC
CDR3aa: CASSLGVSLATPYEQYF

len: 16
j_gene: TRBJ2-3
abundance: -
v_gene: TRBV7-9
d_gene: TRBD2
CDR3nt: TGTGCCAGCAGCATACGGCGGGAGGGCGGAGGAGATACGCAGTATTTT
CDR3aa: CASSIRREGGGDTQYF

len: 13
j_gene: TRBJ1-5
abundance: -
v_gene: TRBV9
d_gene: -
CDR3nt: TGTGCCAGCAGCACACAAACCAATCAGCCCCAGCATTTT
CDR3aa: CASSTQTNQPQHF

len: 15
j_gene: TRBJ1-1
abundance: -
v_gene: TRBV6-5
d_gene: TRBD1
CDR3nt: TGTGCCAGCAGTTACTCCGGGACAGATAACACTGAAGCTTTCTTT
CDR3aa: CASSYSGTDNTEAFF

len: 14
j_gene: TRBJ2-7
abundance: -
v_gene: TRBV30
d_gene: -
CDR3nt: TGTGCCTGGAGTAGGGGGGGGGATCCCTACGAGCAGTACTTC
CDR3aa: CAWSRGGDPYEQYF

len: 13
j_gene: TRBJ1-5
abundance: -
v_gene: TRBV27
d_gene: -
CDR3nt: TGTGCCAGCAGCAGACAGAGCAATCAGCCCCAGCATTTT
CDR3aa: CASSRQSNQPQHF

len: 14
j_gene: TRBJ2-1
abundance: -
v_gene: TRBV7-3
d_gene: -
CDR3nt: TGTGCCAGCAGAGCGGGACAGGCTAACAGTGAGCAGTTCTTC
CDR3aa: CASRAGQANSEQFF

len: 17
j_gene: TRBJ1-4
abundance: once
v_gene: TRBV7-9
d_gene: -
CDR3nt: TGTGCCAGCAGCCGGAACCCAGGGACTGCAACTAATGAAAAACTGTTTTTT
CDR3aa: CASSRNPGTATNEKLFF

len: 18
j_gene: TRBJ1-5
abundance: -
v_gene: TRBV21-1
d_gene: -
CDR3nt: TGTGCCAGCAGCAATGGGGGGAGGAAGACAAATAGCAATCAGCCCCAGCATTTT
CDR3aa: CASSNGGRKTNSNQPQHF

len: 12
j_gene: TRBJ1-2
abundance: -
v_gene: TRBV19
d_gene: TRBD1
CDR3nt: TGTGCCAGCACCCGACAGGGGGCTGGCTACACCTTC
CDR3aa: CASTRQGAGYTF

len: 14
j_gene: TRBJ1-6
abundance: few
v_gene: TRBV2
d_gene: TRBD1
CDR3nt: TGTGCCAGCAGCGACCGGGACAGTAACTCACCCCTCCACTTT
CDR3aa: CASSDRDSNSPLHF

len: 16
j_gene: TRBJ1-2
abundance: -
v_gene: TRBV28
d_gene: TRBD1
CDR3nt: TGTGCCAGCAGTTTACCAGGGACAGGGGGCGACTATGGCTACACCTTC
CDR3aa: CASSLPGTGGDYGYTF

len: 15
j_gene: TRBJ1-1
abundance: -
v_gene: TRBV7-2
d_gene: -
CDR3nt: TGTGCCAGCAGCTTACAGGGAGGAACGAACACTGAAGCTTTCTTT
CDR3aa: CASSLQGGTNTEAFF

len: 16
j_gene: TRBJ1-2
abundance: once
v_gene: TRBV4-2
d_gene: TRBD1
CDR3nt: TGTGCCAGCAGTCCCACAACCAACAGGGGGTTCTATGGCTACACCTTC
CDR3aa: CASSPTTNRGFYGYTF

len: 10
j_gene: TRBJ2-5
abundance: -
v_gene: TRBV2
d_gene: -
CDR3nt: TGTGCCAGCATTTCGGAGACCCAGTACTTC
CDR3aa: CASISETQYF

len: 12
j_gene: TRBJ1-5
abundance: -
v_gene: TRBV6-1
d_gene: -
CDR3nt: TGTGCCAGCAGTGAACAGGGATTGCCCCAGCATTTT
CDR3aa: CASSEQGLPQHF

len: 15
j_gene: TRBJ2-5
abundance: -
v_gene: TRBV28
d_gene: TRBD2
CDR3nt: TGTGCCAGCAGTCGGAGCGGGAGGCAACAAGAGACCCAGTACTTC
CDR3aa: CASSRSGRQQETQYF

len: 14
j_gene: TRBJ2-3
abundance: -
v_gene: TRBV7-7
d_gene: TRBD2
CDR3nt: TGTGCCAGCAGCTCTGGACTAGCGTCAGATACGCAGTATTTT
CDR3aa: CASSSGLASDTQYF

len: 13
j_gene: TRBJ1-4
abundance: -
v_gene: TRBV6-6
d_gene: TRBD1
CDR3nt: TGTGCCACCTCGACAGGGACGAATGAAAAACTGTTTTTT
CDR3aa: CATSTGTNEKLFF

len: 18
j_gene: TRBJ2-7
abundance: -
v_gene: TRBV11-3
d_gene: TRBD2
CDR3nt: TGTGCCAGCAGCTTAGCGGGACTAGCGGGAGGAGCCCACTACGAGCAGTACTTC
CDR3aa: CASSLAGLAGGAHYEQYF

len: 14
j_gene: TRBJ1-2
abundance: -
v_gene: TRBV14
d_gene: -
CDR3nt: TGTGCCAGCAGCCCACAGGGCCAATTCTATGGCTACACCTTC
CDR3aa: CASSPQGQFYGYTF

len: 13
j_gene: TRBJ1-6
abundance: -
v_gene: TRBV28
d_gene: TRBD1
CDR3nt: TGTGCCAGCAGCTCGGGACAGGGTTCACCCCTCCACTTT
CDR3aa: CASSSGQGSPLHF